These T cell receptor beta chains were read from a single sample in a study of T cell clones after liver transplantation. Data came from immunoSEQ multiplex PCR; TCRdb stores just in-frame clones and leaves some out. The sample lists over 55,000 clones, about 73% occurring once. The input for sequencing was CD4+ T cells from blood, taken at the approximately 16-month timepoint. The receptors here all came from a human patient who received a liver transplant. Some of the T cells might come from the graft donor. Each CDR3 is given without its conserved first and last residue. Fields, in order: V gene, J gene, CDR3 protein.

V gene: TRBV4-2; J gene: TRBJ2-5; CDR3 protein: ASSQTSGQRETQY
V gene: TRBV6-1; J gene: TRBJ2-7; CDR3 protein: ASTERVYEQY
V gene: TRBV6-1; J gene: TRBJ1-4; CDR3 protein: ASSEPGATNEKLF
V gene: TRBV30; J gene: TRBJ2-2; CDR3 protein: AWSVQRNTGELF
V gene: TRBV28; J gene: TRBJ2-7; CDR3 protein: ASSTPTGSPYEQY
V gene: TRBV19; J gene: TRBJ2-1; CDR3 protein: ASIGAGQGGYEQF
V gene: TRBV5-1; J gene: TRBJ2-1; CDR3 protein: ASSLAGFYNEQF
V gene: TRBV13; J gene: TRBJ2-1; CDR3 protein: ASSSTGWDEQF
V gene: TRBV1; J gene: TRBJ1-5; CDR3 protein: TSSQAQGPGERNQPQH
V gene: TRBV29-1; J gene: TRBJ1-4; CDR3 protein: SVEDSKGAANEKLF
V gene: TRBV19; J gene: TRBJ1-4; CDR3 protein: ATRTGSTNEKLF
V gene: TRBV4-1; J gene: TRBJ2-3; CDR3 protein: ASSQESRAGRTDTQY
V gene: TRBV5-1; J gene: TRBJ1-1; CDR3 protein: ASRPTSGTGRRGAF
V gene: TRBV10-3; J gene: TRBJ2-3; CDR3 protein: AISESDQFTDTQY
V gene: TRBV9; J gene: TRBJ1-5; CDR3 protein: ASSPGTGPGPQH
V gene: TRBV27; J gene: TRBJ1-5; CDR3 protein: ASRSREGIHNQPQH
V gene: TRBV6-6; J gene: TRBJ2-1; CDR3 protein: ASSYVGQGQF
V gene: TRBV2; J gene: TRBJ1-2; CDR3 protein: ASRYGGYGYT
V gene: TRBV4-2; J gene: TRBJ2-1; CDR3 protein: ASSGRAGEHNEQF
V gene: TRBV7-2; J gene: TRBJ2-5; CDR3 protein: ASSRTGLATKTQY
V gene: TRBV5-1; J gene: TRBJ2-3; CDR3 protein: ASKKWRSSTDTQY
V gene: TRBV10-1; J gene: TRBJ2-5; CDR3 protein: ASSESRTSGSGETQY
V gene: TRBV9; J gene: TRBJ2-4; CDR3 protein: ASSVGTLGGNIQY
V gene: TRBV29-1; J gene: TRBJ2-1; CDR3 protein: SADRGLSNEQF
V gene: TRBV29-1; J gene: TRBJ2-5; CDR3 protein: SVERLAVRETQY
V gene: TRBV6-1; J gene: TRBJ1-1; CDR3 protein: ASIGSGNTEAF
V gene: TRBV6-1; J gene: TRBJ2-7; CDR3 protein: ASCLNRGGEQY
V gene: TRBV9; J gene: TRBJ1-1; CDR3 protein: ASSRTGMNTEAF
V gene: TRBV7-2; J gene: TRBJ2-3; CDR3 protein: ASSSDYLSTDTQY
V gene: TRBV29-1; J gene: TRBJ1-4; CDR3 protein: SVGARNEKLF
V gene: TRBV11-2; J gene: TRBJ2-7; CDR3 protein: ASSLEWTGEQY
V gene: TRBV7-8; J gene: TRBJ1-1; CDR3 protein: ASSLVGNTEAF
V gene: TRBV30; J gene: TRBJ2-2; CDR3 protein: AWRESGQVTGELF
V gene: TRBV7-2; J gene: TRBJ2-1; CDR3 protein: ASSLVGLAGFNEQF
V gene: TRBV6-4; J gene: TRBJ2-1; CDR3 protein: ASSEGLAIHNEQF
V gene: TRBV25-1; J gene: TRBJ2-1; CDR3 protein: ASSGFNEQF
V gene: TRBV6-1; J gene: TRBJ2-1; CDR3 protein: ASSATSGMVNEQF
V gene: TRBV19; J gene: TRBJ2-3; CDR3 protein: ASSIDPGTDTQY
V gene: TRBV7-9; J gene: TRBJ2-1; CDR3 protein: ASRTEPPYNEQF
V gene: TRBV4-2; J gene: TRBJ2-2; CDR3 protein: ASSQGPATNTGELF
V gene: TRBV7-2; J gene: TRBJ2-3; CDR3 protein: ASSLTDTQY
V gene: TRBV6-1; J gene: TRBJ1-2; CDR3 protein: ASSGAPGSDTNYGYT
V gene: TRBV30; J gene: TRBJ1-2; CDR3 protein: AWRRRDDNYGYT
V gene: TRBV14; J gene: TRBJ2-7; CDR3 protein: ASSQLGQGDYEQY
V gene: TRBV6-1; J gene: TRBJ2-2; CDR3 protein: ASSPLRGELF
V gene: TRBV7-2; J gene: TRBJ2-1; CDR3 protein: ASTLTGDNEQF
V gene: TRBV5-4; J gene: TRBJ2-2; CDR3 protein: ASSFRTGGRNTGELF
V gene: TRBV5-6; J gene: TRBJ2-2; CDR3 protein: ASSPGGLDTGELF
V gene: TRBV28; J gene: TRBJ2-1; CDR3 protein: ASTKSGGAYNEQF
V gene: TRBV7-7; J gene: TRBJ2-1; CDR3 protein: ASSLGSKNVNEQF
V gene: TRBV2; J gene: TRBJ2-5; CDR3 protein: ASSQTEETQY
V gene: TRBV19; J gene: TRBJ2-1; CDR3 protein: ASSIDRSSYNEQF
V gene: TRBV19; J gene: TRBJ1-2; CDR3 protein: ASSWGDGGSGYT
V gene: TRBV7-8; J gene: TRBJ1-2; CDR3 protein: ASSLGFGQGGGYT
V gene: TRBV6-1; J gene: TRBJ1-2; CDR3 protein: ASSEARGGGYT
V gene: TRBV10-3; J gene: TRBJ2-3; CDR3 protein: AISDDTDTQY
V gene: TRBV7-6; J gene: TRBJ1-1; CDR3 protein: ASSPGTGLHTEAF